This TCR beta chain comes out of a study of shared clonotypes between healthy human individuals. Study context: Serving as donors were a couple of women and a few men, whose ages spanned 18 to 49.

Genomic DNA belonging to each subset was distributed in equal measure over several immunoSEQ plates. Original methodology: Sequence data from immunoSEQ were junction-only and lacked quality scores; consequently, filtering differed. Some clones are missing from TCRdb's copy, which holds only in-frame ones; the method was immunoSEQ multiplex PCR. Clone size and the V and J calls come from that table; the DNA yielded D and trimming. The table shows fewer than 550,000 clones, with approximately 79% occurring only once. As to this clone: The same CDR3 is also encoded by other DNA sequences in this sample.

Without sorting, samples used about 90 million PBMCs for genomic DNA. The sample was PBMCs. The source of this sequence is a woman aged 40 to 55 in good health. Some clones in this sample may be carry-over from other donors' samples.

CDR3: CASSSGQGDEQYF. DNA of the CDR3: TGTGCCAGCAGTTCGGGACAGGGGGACGAGCAGTACTTC. The chain couples TRBV28 to TRBJ2-7, with TRBD1 identical over 11 bases. After removal of 4 bases from V and 5 bases from J, the junction contained 1 base not matched to a gene. The CDR3 spans 13 residues. Germline V lookup: CDR1 MDHEN, CDR2 SYDVKM.